Listed here are 11 T cell receptor beta chains from one sample, sequenced in a study of blood T cell repertoires in COVID-19. Clones were sequenced by immunoSEQ multiplex PCR, and TCRdb holds only the in-frame ones, with some missing. This sample has 150,000 to 250,000 clones, with 82% found just once. Sequences were obtained from peripheral blood. These receptors were collected from a human donor with acute or convalescent COVID-19. The donor label of this sample is uncertain.

The J gene is TRBJ2-2, the V gene TRBV5-1, with 10 bases fitting TRBD2. CDR1 is SGHRS and CDR2 is YFSETQ in the germline V gene. This CDR3 comprises 14 residues. V lost 0 bases and J lost 8; bases outside the gene matches: 1. CDR3 in DNA: TGCGCCAGCAGCTTGGTGGGACTAGCGGGGGAGCTGTTTTTT. Translation gives CASSLVGLAGELFF.

This clone came up once. The V gene is TRBV5-6, the J gene TRBJ2-2; perhaps TRBD2 as D (6 bases). This CDR3 is 15 amino acids long. Germline lookup yields CDR1 SGHDT and CDR2 YYEEEE. V lost 5 bases and J 8 bases, leaving 19 bases between the germline ends. The CDR3 DNA reads TGTGCCAGCAGGGCCGCGGGACTCCCGGAGGGGGAGCTGTTTTTT. Its translation is CASRAAGLPEGELFF.

V gene TRBV7-2 combines with J gene TRBJ1-5, with 11 bases matching TRBD1. Germline assignment: CDR1 SGHTA and CDR2 FQGNSA. This CDR3 is built from 14 residues. V trimming: 3 bases; J trimming: 6 bases; junction bases outside the gene matches: 1. The CDR3 nucleotides read TGTGCCAGCAGCTTTGGACAGGGGGCTCAGCCCCAGCATTTT. Protein sequence: CASSFGQGAQPQHF.

The rearrangement joins TRBV7-7 to TRBJ2-3; 12 bases fit TRBD2. Germline V lookup: CDR1 SSHAT, CDR2 FNYEAQ (reference sequence). V shed 6 bases and J 0 bases; nucleotides not matched to a gene: 4. The CDR3 loop spans 16 amino acids. CDR3: CASSAGLAGSTDTQYF. DNA for the CDR3: TGTGCCAGCAGTGCAGGACTAGCGGGGAGCACAGATACGCAGTATTTT.

V usage is TRBV12-3 or TRBV12-4 and J usage is TRBJ1-1; 7 bases are a match to TRBD1. This CDR3 is built from 12 residues. V lost 7 bases to trimming and J lost 10 bases; unmatched junction nucleotides: 9. CDR3 protein: CASNIKDRAAFF. The CDR3 DNA follows: TGTGCCAGCAACATTAAAGACAGGGCAGCTTTCTTT.

This sequence joins TRBV28 and TRBJ2-1, with 7 bases that match TRBD2. CDR1 and CDR2 from the germline V gene are MDHEN and SYDVKM. This CDR3 has 16 amino acids. After removal of 2 bases from V and 6 bases from J, the junction contained 10 bases not matched to a gene. The CDR3 nucleotides are TGTGCCAGCAGTTTAAGCGGCGGGAGCCCCGTCAATGAGCAGTTCTTC. This sequence encodes CASSLSGGSPVNEQFF.

The V gene is TRBV18, the J gene TRBJ1-1; the D is unclear. The V gene's germline CDR1 is KGHSH and CDR2 LQKENI. This CDR3 contains 12 residues. Trimming cost V 3 bases and J 8 bases, with 10 bases left between them. This CDR3 is CASSPTPGEAFF. CDR3 in DNA: TGTGCCAGCTCACCCACCCCCGGGGAAGCTTTCTTT. Using reference TRBV18 and TRBJ1-1 for the parts outside the CDR3, the full variable domain is NAGVMQNPRHLVRRRGQEARLRCSPMKGHSHVYWYRQLPEEGLKFMVYLQKENIIDESGMPKERFSAEFPKEGPSILRIQQVVRGDSAAYFCASSPTPGEAFFGQGTRLTVV.

V and J are TRBV11-2 and TRBJ2-7, with 9 bases that match TRBD1. Germline V gene data show CDR1 as SGHAT and CDR2 as FQNNGV. V shed 5 bases and J 1 base; nucleotides not matched to a gene: 3. The CDR3 contains 14 residues. The CDR3 is CASSADRGSYEQYF. The DNA of the CDR3 is TGTGCCAGCAGCGCTGACAGGGGGTCCTACGAGCAGTACTTC. The whole variable domain, remainder taken from reference TRBV11-2 and TRBJ2-7, is EAGVAQSPRYKIIEKRQSVAFWCNPISGHATLYWYQQILGQGPKLLIQFQNNGVVDDSQLPKDRFSAERLKGVDSTLKIQPAKLEDSAVYLCASSADRGSYEQYFGPGTRLTVT.

V is TRBV7-9 and J is TRBJ2-5, with TRBD1 matching 8 bases. CDR3 length: 16 residues. Germline-derived CDR1 and CDR2 are SEHNR and FQNEAQ (reference sequence). With 0 bases clipped from V and 2 bases from J, the junction kept 5 bases outside the gene matches. The CDR3 DNA is TGTGCCAGCAGCTTAGCCCGGACAGGGCAGCAAGAGACCCAGTACTTC. Protein: CASSLARTGQQETQYF.

This rearrangement joins TRBV28 to TRBJ2-1; 7 nucleotides align to TRBD2. J lost 2 bases, V lost 5 bases, and 9 bases had no gene match. Germline V gene lookup returns CDR1 MDHEN and CDR2 SYDVKM. CDR3 size: 16 residues. The CDR3 bases are TGTGCCAGCAGTCCCTTGCGAGCGGGACCCTACAATGAGCAGTTCTTC. This codes for CASSPLRAGPYNEQFF.

The chain joins TRBV6-2 or TRBV6-3 to TRBJ2-7; no firm D call. Trimming left V 4 bases short and J 5 bases short, with 6 bases between. Germline assignment: CDR1 MNHEY and CDR2 SVGEGT. This CDR3 spans 11 amino acids. CDR3: CASSFSDEQYF. For the CDR3, the DNA is TGTGCCAGCAGTTTCAGTGACGAGCAGTACTTC.